The 11 T cell receptor beta chains given below trace back to one sample, sequenced in a study of Graves' ophthalmopathy and Graves' hyperthyroidism. Investigators amplified TCR beta CDR3 regions from RNA transcripts. RT-PCR with HTBI primers came first, then second-round multiplex PCR. TCRdb re-called the multiplex PCR reads through MiXCR, storing one row per CDR3 protein. The sample includes about 400,000 distinct CDR3 sequences, approximately 15% of them seen just once. Sequencing was performed on peripheral blood. The receptors derive from a woman younger than 30 with stable Graves' hyperthyroidism.

This clonotype was recorded many times. This chain joins TRBV11-3 and TRBJ2-5, with D possibly called TRBD1 or TRBD2 (5 bases each). V was shortened by 4 bases and J by 9 bases, with 18 bases between the two germline ends. CDR1 and CDR2 from the germline V gene are SGHNT and YENEEA. The CDR3 consists of 14 residues. The CDR3 DNA reads as TGTGCCAGCAGCTCGGGACCCTCCAGGAAGGCCCAGTACTTC. Translated: CASSSGPSRKAQYF.

This clonotype showed up many times. The rearrangement uses TRBV18 and TRBJ1-5, with 7 bases lining up with TRBD1. The CDR3 length is 17 residues. V lost 4 bases to trimming and J lost 5 bases; unmatched junction nucleotides: 14. Germline assignment: CDR1 KGHSH and CDR2 LQKENI. The CDR3 sequence is CASSLRPSRGEDQPQHF. The CDR3 DNA reads TGTGCCAGCTCACTGCGACCGTCCAGGGGGGAGGATCAGCCCCAGCATTTT.

This clonotype was seen ten or more times. The chain employs TRBV6-5 and TRBJ2-2; a possible D gene is TRBD2 (6 bases). V was shortened by 6 bases and J by 2 bases, with 10 bases between the two germline ends. The CDR3 is 14 amino acids. Germline values: CDR1 MNHEY, CDR2 SVGAGI. CDR3 amino acids: CASRGLFNTGELFF. The CDR3, as DNA: TGTGCCAGCAGGGGACTCTTTAACACCGGGGAGCTGTTTTTT.

This clonotype was seen ten or more times. The chain uses TRBV4-1 and TRBJ1-6; D is unclear. The CDR3 totals 15 residues. Germline V CDR1 and CDR2: MGHRA, YSYEKL. V lost 0 bases to trimming and J lost 6 bases, with 9 bases between them. The CDR3 DNA sequence: TGCGCCAGCAGCCAAGATCACGGCCTTAATTCACCCCTCCACTTT. Translating gives CASSQDHGLNSPLHF.

This clonotype was seen repeatedly, ten times or more. The V and J genes are TRBV11-2 and TRBJ2-7, with D perhaps matching TRBD2 (6 bases). The length of the CDR3 is 13 residues. Germline V gives CDR1 SGHAT, CDR2 FQNNGV. The V gene lost 5 bases and the J gene lost 5 bases, with 13 bases spanning the gap. Written as DNA, the CDR3 is TGTGCCAGCAGCACCCGACTAGGCGACGAGCAGTACTTC. Translating it yields CASSTRLGDEQYF.

CDR3 protein: CASSQAPGQGHPEAFF. The DNA of the CDR3 is TGCGCCAGCAGCCAAGCCCCGGGACAGGGACACCCTGAAGCTTTCTTT. V gene TRBV4-1 combines with J gene TRBJ1-1; TRBD1 aligns across 9 bases. Germline V gene sequence: CDR1 MGHRA, CDR2 YSYEKL. After removal of 1 base from V and 6 bases from J, the junction contained 9 bases not matched to a gene. CDR3 length: 16 amino acids.

This clonotype has at least ten counts. The chain uses TRBV6-5 and TRBJ1-2; perhaps TRBD1 as D (6 bases). Germline CDR1 is MNHEY and CDR2 is SVGAGI. The CDR3 is 13 amino acids. Trimming pared 2 bases from V and 4 bases from J, leaving 8 bases between. The CDR3 reads CASSYGTIYGYTF. DNA of the CDR3: TGTGCCAGCAGTTACGGGACAATCTATGGCTACACCTTC.

This clonotype was observed a few times. The chain uses TRBV29-1 and TRBJ2-2, with D tentatively TRBD1 or TRBD2 (5 bases each). Between the trimmed V and J ends, which lost 1 base and 6 bases, there was a span of 15 bases. Germline V gene lookup returns CDR1 SQVTM and CDR2 ANQGSEA. CDR3 length equals 15 residues. The CDR3 region is CSVEAGAGSPGELFF. The CDR3 DNA follows: TGCAGCGTTGAAGCCGGGGCAGGGAGTCCCGGGGAGCTGTTTTTT.

This clonotype was seen repeatedly, ten times or more. The chain is built from TRBV2 and TRBJ2-7, with 9 nucleotides matching TRBD1. Germline V gives CDR1 SNHLY, CDR2 FYNNEI. This CDR3 comprises 14 residues. V lost 1 base to trimming and J lost 4 bases; unmatched junction nucleotides: 2. The DNA for the CDR3 is TGTGCCAGCAGTGAAGGTGGGACAGGGTACGAGCAGTACTTC. Encoded protein: CASSEGGTGYEQYF.

This rearrangement joins TRBV20-1 to TRBJ1-5; D perhaps matches TRBD1 (5 bases). Per germline, CDR1 DFQATT and CDR2 SNEGSKA (reference sequence). V was shortened by 4 bases and J by 3 bases, with 16 bases between the two germline ends. The CDR3 spans 15 residues. The CDR3 nucleotides read TGCAGTGCTACAGATGGGACCTTACCCAATCAGCCCCAGCATTTT. As protein: CSATDGTLPNQPQHF.

This clonotype was detected many times. The chain is built from TRBV7-3 and TRBJ1-1; D is possibly TRBD1 (5 bases). V was trimmed by 5 bases and J by 4 bases, leaving 14 bases between them. Germline lookup yields CDR1 SGHTA and CDR2 FQGTGA. This CDR3 contains 14 residues. CDR3 in amino acids: CASSILGGTTEAFF. The CDR3 region has the DNA TGTGCCAGCAGCATACTGGGAGGGACCACTGAAGCTTTCTTT.